This TCR beta chain was sequenced for a study of shared clonotypes between healthy human individuals. Overall study findings and caveats: Relative to their counterparts shared across all four donors, non-shared clonotypes exhibited diminished generation probabilities.

The DNA input per sorted-subset replicate PCR was about 0.2 ug, corresponding to some 30,000 T cell genomes. Generated by immunoSEQ multiplex PCR, the TCRdb table keeps only in-frame clones and is missing some. The sample has some 1.4 million clones, 96% seen once. Remarks on this clone: Its target is not known.

This clonotype was sampled from a man in his thirties or forties in good health. Sequencing was carried out using naive CD4+ T cells sorted from blood. Subset: CD45RA+ positively selected.

The CDR3 DNA follows: TGCGCCAGCAGCTTGGGACTAACGGATGGCACAGATACGCAGTATTTT. This encodes CASSLGLTDGTDTQYF. V gene TRBV5-1 combines with J gene TRBJ2-3, with D possibly matching TRBD2 (5 bases). The CDR3 loop spans 16 amino acids. The germline V gene encodes CDR1 SGHRS and CDR2 YFSETQ. The V gene lost 0 bases and the J gene lost 1 base, with 12 bases spanning the gap.